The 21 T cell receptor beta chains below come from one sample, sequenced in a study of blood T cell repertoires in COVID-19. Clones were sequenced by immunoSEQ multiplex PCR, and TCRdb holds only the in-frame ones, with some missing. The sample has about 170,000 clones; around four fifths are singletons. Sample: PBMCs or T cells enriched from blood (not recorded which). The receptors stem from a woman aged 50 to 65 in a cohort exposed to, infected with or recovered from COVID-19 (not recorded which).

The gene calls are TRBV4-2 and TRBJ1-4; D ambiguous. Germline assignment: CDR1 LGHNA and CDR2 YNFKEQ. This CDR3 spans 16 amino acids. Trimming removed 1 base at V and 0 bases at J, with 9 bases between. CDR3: CASSQAQSATNEKLFF. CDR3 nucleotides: TGTGCCAGCAGCCAAGCTCAGAGCGCAACTAATGAAAAACTGTTTTTT.

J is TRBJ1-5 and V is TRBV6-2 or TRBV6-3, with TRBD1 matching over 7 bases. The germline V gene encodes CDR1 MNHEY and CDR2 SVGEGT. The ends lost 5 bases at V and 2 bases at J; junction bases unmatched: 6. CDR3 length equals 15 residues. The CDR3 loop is CASSKQGTGNQPQHF. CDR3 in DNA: TGTGCCAGCAGTAAACAGGGGACGGGCAATCAGCCCCAGCATTTT.

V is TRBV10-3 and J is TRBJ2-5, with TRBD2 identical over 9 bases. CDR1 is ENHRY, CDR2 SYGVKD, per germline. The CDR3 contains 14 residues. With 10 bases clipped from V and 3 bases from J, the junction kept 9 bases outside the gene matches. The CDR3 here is CATSGASGEETQYF. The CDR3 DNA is TGTGCCACCTCGGGGGCTAGCGGGGAAGAGACCCAGTACTTC.

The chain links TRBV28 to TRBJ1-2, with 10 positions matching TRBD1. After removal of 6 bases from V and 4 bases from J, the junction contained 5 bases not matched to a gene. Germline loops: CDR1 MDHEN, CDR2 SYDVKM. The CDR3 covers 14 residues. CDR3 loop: CASRTGQGIYGYTF. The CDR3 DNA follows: TGTGCCAGCAGGACGGGACAGGGGATCTATGGCTACACCTTC.

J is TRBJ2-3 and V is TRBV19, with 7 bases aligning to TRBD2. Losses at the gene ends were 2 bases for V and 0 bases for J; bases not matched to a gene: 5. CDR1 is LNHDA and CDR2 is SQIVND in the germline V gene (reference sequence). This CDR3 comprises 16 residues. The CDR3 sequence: CASSIREAGSTDTQYF. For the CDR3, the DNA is TGTGCCAGTAGTATACGGGAGGCAGGTAGCACAGATACGCAGTATTTT. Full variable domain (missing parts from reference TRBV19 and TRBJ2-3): DGGITQSPKYLFRKEGQNVTLSCEQNLNHDAMYWYRQDPGQGLRLIYYSQIVNDFQKGDIAEGYSVSREKKESFPLTVTSAQKNPTAFYLCASSIREAGSTDTQYFGPGTRLTVL.

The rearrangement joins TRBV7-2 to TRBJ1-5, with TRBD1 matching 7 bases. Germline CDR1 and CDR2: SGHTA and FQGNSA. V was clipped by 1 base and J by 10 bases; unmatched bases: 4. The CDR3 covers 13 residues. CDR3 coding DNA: TGTGCCAGCAGCTTAGATGAGGGGGCACCCCAGCATTTT. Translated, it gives CASSLDEGAPQHF.

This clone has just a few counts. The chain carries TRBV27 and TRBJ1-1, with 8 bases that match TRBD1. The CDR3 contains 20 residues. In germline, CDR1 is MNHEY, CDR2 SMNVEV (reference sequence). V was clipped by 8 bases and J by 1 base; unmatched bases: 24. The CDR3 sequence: CASALSPGQEEWRGNTEAFF. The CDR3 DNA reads TGTGCCAGCGCCCTATCCCCGGGACAGGAGGAGTGGAGGGGGAACACTGAAGCTTTCTTT.

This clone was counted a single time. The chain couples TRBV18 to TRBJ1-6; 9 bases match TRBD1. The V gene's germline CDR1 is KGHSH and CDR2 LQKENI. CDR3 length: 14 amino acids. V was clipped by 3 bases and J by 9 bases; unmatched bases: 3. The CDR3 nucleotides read TGTGCCAGCTCACCGGGACAGGGAGGTTCACCCCTCCACTTT. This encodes CASSPGQGGSPLHF.

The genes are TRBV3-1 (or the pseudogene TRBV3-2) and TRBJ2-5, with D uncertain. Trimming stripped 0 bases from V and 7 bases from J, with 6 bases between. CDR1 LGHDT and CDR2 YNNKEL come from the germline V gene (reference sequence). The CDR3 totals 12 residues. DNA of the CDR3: TGTGCCAGCAGCCAAGATACGAGGACCCAGTACTTC. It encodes CASSQDTRTQYF.

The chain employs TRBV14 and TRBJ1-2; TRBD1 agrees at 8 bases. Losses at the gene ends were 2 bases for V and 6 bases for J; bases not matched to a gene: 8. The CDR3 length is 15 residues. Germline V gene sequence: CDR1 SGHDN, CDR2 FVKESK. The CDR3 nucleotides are TGTGCCAGCAGCCAACAGGACAGGGAGGTCGATGGCTACACCTTC. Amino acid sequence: CASSQQDREVDGYTF.

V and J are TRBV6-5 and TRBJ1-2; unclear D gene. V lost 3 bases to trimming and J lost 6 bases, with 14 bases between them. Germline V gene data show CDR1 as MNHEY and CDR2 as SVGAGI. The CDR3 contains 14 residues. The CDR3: CASSYVGRSDGYTF. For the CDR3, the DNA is TGTGCCAGCAGTTATGTGGGGAGGAGTGATGGCTACACCTTC.

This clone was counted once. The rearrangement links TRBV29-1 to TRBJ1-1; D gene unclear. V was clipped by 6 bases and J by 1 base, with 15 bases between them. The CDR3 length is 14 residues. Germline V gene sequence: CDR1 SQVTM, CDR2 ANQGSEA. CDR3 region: CSVANVAENTEAFF. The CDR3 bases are TGCAGCGTGGCAAACGTGGCAGAGAACACTGAAGCTTTCTTT.

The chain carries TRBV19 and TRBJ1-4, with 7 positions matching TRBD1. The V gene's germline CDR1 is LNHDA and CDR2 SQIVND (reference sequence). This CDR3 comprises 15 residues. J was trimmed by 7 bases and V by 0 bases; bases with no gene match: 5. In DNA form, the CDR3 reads TGTGCCAGTAGTATAGAACGACAGGGAGGTGAAAAACTGTTTTTT. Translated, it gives CASSIERQGGEKLFF.

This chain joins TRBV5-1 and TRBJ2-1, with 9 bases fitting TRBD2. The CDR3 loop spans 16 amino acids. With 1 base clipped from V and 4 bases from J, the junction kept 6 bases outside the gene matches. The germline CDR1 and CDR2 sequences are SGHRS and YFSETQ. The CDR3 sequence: CASSLNSGGVYNEQFF. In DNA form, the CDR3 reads TGCGCCAGCAGCTTGAATAGCGGGGGAGTATACAATGAGCAGTTCTTC. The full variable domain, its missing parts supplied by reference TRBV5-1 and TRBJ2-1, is KAGVTQTPRYLIKTRGQQVTLSCSPISGHRSVSWYQQTPGQGLQFLFEYFSETQRNKGNFPGRFSGRQFSNSRSEMNVSTLELGDSALYLCASSLNSGGVYNEQFFGPGTRLTVL.

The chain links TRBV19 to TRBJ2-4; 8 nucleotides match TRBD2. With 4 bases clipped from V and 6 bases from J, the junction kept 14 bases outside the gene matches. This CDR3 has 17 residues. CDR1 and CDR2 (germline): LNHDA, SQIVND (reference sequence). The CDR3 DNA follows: TGTGCCAGTAGTAGCTTGGTAGCGGGGTCGGAGGGAAACATTCAGTACTTC. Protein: CASSSLVAGSEGNIQYF.

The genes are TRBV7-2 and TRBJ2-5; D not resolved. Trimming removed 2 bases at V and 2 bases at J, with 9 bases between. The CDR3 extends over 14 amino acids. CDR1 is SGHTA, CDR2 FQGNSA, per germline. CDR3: CASSLSQNQETQYF. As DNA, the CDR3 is TGTGCCAGCAGCTTATCGCAGAATCAAGAGACCCAGTACTTC. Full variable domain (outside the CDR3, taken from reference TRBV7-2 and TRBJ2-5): GAGVSQSPSNKVTEKGKDVELRCDPISGHTALYWYRQSLGQGLEFLIYFQGNSAPDKSGLPSDRFSAERTGGSVSTLTIQRTQQEDSAVYLCASSLSQNQETQYFGPGTRLLVL.

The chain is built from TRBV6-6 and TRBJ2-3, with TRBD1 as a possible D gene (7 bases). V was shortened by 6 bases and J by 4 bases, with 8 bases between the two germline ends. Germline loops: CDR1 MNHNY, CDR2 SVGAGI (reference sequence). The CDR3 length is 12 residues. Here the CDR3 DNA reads TGTGCCAGCAGCAGGGGGGCAGATACGCAGTATTTT. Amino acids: CASSRGADTQYF.

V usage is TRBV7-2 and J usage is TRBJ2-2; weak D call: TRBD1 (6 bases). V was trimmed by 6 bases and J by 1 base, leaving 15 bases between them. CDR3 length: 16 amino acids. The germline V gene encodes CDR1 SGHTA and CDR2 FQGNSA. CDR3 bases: TGTGCCAGCAGACCCTTTGGGGGCCAGAACACCGGGGAGCTGTTTTTT. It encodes CASRPFGGQNTGELFF.

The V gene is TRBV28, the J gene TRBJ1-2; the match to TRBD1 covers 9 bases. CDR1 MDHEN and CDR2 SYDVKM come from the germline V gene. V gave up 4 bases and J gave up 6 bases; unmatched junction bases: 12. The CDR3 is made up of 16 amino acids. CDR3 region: CASSSNHGQGNHGYTF. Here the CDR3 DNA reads TGTGCCAGCAGTTCAAACCACGGACAGGGGAATCATGGCTACACCTTC.

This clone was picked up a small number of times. Here the CDR3 reads CASSLIIGLGVNEQFF. The DNA for the CDR3 is TGTGCCAGCAGCCTTATTATTGGACTAGGGGTCAATGAGCAGTTCTTC. This rearrangement joins TRBV5-6 to TRBJ2-1; 7 bases agree with TRBD2. Losses at the gene ends were 4 bases for V and 6 bases for J; bases not matched to a gene: 13. Germline V gene sequence: CDR1 SGHDT, CDR2 YYEEEE. This CDR3 is 16 amino acids long. The full variable domain, completed using reference TRBV5-6 and TRBJ2-1, is DAGVTQSPTHLIKTRGQQVTLRCSPKSGHDTVSWYQQALGQGPQFIFQYYEEEERQRGNFPDRFSGHQFPNYSSELNVNALLLGDSALYLCASSLIIGLGVNEQFFGPGTRLTVL.

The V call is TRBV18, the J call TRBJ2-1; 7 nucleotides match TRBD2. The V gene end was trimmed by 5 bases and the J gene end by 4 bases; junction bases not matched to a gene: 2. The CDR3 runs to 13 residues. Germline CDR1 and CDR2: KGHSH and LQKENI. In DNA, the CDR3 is TGTGCCAGCTCATCTAGCGGATACAATGAGCAGTTCTTC. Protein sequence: CASSSSGYNEQFF.